This entry features one TCR beta chain sequence. Source study methods: How many nucleated cells were present was estimated from reference gene primer amplification. Data came from immunoSEQ multiplex PCR; TCRdb stores just in-frame clones and leaves some out. V and J calls and clone size are those listed in that table; D and trimming were worked out from the DNA. Here the sample spans around 100,000 clones, roughly 90% being singletons. These data belong to a study of blood T cell repertoires in COVID-19. Study background: The samples span acute and convalescent COVID-19 from the United States, Italy and Spain. PBMCs, B-cell-depleted T cells, or T cells were the source of the cDNA or gDNA that made up the material.

The specimen was peripheral blood. This TCR derives from a human donor in a cohort sampled during active COVID-19.

CDR3 protein: CASSLGANEQFF. Here the CDR3 DNA reads TGTGCCAGCAGCTTAGGGGCTAATGAGCAGTTCTTC. The chain couples TRBV13 to TRBJ2-1, with unresolved D. Between the trimmed V and J ends, which lost 0 bases and 7 bases, there was a span of 4 bases. The CDR3 is 12 amino acids. The germline gives CDR1 PRHDT, CDR2 FYEKMQ (reference sequence).